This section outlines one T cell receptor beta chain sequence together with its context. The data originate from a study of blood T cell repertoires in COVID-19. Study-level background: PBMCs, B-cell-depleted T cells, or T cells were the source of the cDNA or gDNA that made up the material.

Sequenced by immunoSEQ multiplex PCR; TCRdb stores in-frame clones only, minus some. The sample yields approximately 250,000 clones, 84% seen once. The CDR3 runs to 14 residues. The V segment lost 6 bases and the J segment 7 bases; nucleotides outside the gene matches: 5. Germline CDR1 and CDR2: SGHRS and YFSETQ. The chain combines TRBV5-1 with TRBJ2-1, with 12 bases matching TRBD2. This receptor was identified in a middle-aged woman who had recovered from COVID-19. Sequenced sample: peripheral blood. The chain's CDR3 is CASMPLAGGNEQFF. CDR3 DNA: TGCGCCAGCATGCCACTAGCGGGGGGAAATGAGCAGTTCTTC.